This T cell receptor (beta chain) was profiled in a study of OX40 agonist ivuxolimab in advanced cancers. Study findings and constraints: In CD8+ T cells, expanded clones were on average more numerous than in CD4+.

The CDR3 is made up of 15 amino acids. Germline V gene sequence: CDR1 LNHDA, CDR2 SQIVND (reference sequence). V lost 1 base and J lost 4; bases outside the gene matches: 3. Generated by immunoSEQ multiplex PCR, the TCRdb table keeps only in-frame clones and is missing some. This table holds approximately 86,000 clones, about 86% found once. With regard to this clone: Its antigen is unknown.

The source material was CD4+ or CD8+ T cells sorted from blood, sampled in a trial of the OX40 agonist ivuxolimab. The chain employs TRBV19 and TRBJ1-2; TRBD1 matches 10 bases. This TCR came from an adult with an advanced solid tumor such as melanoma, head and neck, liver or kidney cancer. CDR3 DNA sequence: TGTGCCAGTAGTATAGGGACAGGGGGACTCTATGGCTACACCTTC. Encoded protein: CASSIGTGGLYGYTF. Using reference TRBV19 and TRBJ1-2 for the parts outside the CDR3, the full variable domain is DGGITQSPKYLFRKEGQNVTLSCEQNLNHDAMYWYRQDPGQGLRLIYYSQIVNDFQKGDIAEGYSVSREKKESFPLTVTSAQKNPTAFYLCASSIGTGGLYGYTFGSGTRLTVV.